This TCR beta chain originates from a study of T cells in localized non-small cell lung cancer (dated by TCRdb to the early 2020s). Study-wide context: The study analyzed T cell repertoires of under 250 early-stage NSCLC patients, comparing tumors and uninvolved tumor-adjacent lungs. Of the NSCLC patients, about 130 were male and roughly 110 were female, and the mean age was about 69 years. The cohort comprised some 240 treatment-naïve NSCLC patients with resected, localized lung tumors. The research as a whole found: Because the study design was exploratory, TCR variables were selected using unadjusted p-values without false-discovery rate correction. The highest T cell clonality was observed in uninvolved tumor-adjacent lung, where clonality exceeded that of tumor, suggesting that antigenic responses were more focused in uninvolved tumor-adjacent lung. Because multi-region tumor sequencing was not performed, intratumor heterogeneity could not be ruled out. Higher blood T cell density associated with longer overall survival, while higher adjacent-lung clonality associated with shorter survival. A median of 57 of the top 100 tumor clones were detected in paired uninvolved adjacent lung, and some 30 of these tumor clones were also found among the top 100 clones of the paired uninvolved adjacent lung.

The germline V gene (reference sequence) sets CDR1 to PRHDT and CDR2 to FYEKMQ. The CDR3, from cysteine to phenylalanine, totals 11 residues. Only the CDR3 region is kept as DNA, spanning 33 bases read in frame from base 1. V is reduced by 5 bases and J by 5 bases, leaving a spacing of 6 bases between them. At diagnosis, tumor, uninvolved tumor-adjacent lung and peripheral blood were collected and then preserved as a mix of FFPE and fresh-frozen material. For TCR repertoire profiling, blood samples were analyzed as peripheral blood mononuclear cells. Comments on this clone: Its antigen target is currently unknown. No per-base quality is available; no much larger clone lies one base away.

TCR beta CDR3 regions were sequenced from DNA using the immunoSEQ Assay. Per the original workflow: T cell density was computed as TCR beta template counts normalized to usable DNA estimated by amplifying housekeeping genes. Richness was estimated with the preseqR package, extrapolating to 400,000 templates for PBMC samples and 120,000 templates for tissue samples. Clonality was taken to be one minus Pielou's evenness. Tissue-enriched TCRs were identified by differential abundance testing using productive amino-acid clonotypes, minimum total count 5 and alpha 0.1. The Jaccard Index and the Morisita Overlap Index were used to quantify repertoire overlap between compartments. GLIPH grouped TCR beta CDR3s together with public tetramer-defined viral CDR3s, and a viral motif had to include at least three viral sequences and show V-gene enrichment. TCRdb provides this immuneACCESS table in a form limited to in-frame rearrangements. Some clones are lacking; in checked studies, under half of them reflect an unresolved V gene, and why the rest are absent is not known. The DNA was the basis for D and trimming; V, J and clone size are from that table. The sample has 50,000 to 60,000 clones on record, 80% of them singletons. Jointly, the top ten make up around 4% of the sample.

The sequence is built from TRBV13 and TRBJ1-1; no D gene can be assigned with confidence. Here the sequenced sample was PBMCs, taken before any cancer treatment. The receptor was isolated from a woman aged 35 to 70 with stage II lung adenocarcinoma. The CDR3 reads CASSARTEAFF. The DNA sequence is TGTGCCAGCAGCGCCCGAACTGAAGCTTTCTTT.